This TCR beta chain was sequenced in a study of T cells expressing NK-cell markers. Study-level findings and limits: The CD3+CD56-NKG2C+ fraction was also led by these clonotypes in several donors.

Making the TCR beta cDNA relied on 5'RACE template switching with UMIs. Reanalyzing the 5' RACE reads, TCRdb keeps one entry per CDR3 protein, without DNA. There are 350,000 to 450,000 distinct CDR3 sequences in the sample, with around 5.2% held by the top ten. The germline gives CDR1 SGHDT, CDR2 YYEEEE. There are 16 residues in the CDR3. Comments on this clonotype: Its antigen is undetermined.

The rearrangement joins TRBV5-6 to TRBJ1-1; TCRdb designates TRBD1, a call that cannot be tested without DNA. The sample taken for sequencing was blood T cells: a sorted CD56 or NKG2C T cell subset, CD4+ or CD8+ T cells, or bulk PBMC T cells (not recorded which). This TCR was recovered from a man aged 18 to 69 in good health. This CDR3 reads CASSVDRGQVNTEAFF.